This T cell receptor (beta chain) was documented in a study of blood T cell repertoires in COVID-19. Study overall: The United States, Italy and Spain supplied acute and convalescent COVID-19 samples. Nucleic acid was either cDNA or gDNA, and it came from T cells, B-cell-depleted T cells, or PBMCs.

The CDR3 totals 15 residues. Trimming removed 4 bases from V and 2 bases from J; junction bases left unmatched: 4. Germline V gives CDR1 MNHEY, CDR2 SMNVEV (reference sequence). It was during active infection that Seattle patients were enrolled and then longitudinally followed. Authors' methods: Nucleated cell number was recorded as an estimate derived from reference gene primer amplification. Method: immunoSEQ multiplex PCR; TCRdb's copy keeps in-frame clones and lacks some. V and J calls plus clone size are reproduced from that table; the DNA served to infer D and trimming. This sample has about 140,000 clones, with 84% found just once.

The receptor's source is a man aged 25-45 years with COVID-19, enrolled during active disease. The chain carries TRBV27 and TRBJ2-1; 8 nucleotides agree with TRBD1. Input material: peripheral blood. The CDR3 nucleotides read TGTGCCAGCAGTTCAGCGGACAGGGCCTACAATGAGCAGTTCTTC. Translation gives CASSSADRAYNEQFF.